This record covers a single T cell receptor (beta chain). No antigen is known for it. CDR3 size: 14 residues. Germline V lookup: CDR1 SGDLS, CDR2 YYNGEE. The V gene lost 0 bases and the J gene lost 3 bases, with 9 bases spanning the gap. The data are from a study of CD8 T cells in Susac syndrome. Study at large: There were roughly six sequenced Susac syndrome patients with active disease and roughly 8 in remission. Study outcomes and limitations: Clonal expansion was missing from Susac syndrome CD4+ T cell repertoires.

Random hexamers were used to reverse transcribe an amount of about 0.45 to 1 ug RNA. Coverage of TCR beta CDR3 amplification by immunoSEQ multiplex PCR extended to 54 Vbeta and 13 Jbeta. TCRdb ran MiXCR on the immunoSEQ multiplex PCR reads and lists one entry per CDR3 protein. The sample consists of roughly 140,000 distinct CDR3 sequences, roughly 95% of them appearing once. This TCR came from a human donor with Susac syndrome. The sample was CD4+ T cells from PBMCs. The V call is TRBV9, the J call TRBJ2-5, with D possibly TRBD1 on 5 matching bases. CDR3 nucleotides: TGTGCCAGCAGCGTAGGGGGCAGGGAAGAGACCCAGTACTTC. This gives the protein CASSVGGREETQYF. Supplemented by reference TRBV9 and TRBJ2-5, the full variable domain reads DSGVTQTPKHLITATGQRVTLRCSPRSGDLSVYWYQQSLDQGLQFLIQYYNGEERAKGNILERFSAQQFPDLHSELNLSSLELGDSALYFCASSVGGREETQYFGPGTRLLVL.